The rows below give T cell receptor beta chains drawn from one sample of a study of T cells and copy number aberrations in small-cell lung cancer. The assay was immunoSEQ multiplex PCR, and TCRdb's table has in-frame clones only and misses some. The table includes over 900 clones, 94% detected once. What was sequenced was tumor tissue. These receptors originate from a woman aged 50 to 65 with small cell lung cancer. CDR3s include the opening cysteine and the closing phenylalanine or tryptophan. D genes are given only for firm matches. Clone size is given for some rows only: seen once, a few or many times, or a class if the clone is expanded.

clone_size,j_call,d_call,v_call,cdr3_aa,cdr3_nt
NA,TRBJ2-1,NA,TRBV9,CASSPSTSNEQFF,TGTGCCAGCAGCCCGTCGACTAGCAATGAGCAGTTCTTC
NA,TRBJ2-4,TRBD1,TRBV7-8,CASSPTGAIKNIQYF,TGTGCCAGCAGCCCGACAGGGGCGATCAAAAACATTCAGTACTTC
NA,TRBJ1-5,NA,TRBV28,CASSLSRDQPQHF,TGTGCCAGCAGTTTATCTCGGGATCAGCCCCAGCATTTT
NA,TRBJ1-2,TRBD1,TRBV5-5,CASSHYAGQGYGYTF,TGTGCCAGCAGCCATTACGCGGGACAGGGTTATGGCTACACCTTC
NA,TRBJ2-1,NA,TRBV5-6,CASSSWTYDYNEQFF,TGTGCCAGCAGCTCCTGGACCTACGATTACAATGAGCAGTTCTTC
NA,TRBJ2-3,TRBD1,TRBV2,CASSGGTASTDTQYF,TGTGCCAGCAGTGGGGGGACAGCGAGCACAGATACGCAGTATTTT
NA,TRBJ2-1,TRBD2,TRBV7-2,CASSSPGLAGGHEQFF,TGTGCCAGCAGCTCGCCGGGACTAGCGGGGGGGCATGAGCAGTTCTTC
NA,TRBJ2-1,NA,TRBV5-5,CASSSYAANEQFF,TGTGCCAGCAGTTCCTATGCCGCGAATGAGCAGTTCTTC
NA,TRBJ1-2,TRBD1,TRBV5-1,CASTNQGAAGYTF,TGCGCCAGCACTAACCAGGGGGCTGCTGGCTACACCTTC
NA,TRBJ1-4,NA,TRBV27,CASGREGNEKLFF,TGTGCCAGCGGCAGGGAGGGTAATGAAAAACTGTTTTTT
NA,TRBJ2-7,NA,TRBV14,CASSQVGTYEQYF,TGTGCCAGCAGCCAAGTGGGGACCTACGAGCAGTACTTC
NA,TRBJ2-7,NA,TRBV6-1,CASSGRDAFLGEQYF,TGTGCCAGCAGTGGCCGGGACGCATTTCTTGGGGAGCAGTACTTC
NA,TRBJ1-3,NA,TRBV11-3,CASSSDSGNTIYF,TGTGCCAGCAGCTCGGACTCTGGAAACACCATATATTTT
NA,TRBJ2-3,NA,TRBV9,CASSETDIPSTDTQYF,TGTGCCAGCAGCGAAACGGACATTCCAAGCACAGATACGCAGTATTTT
NA,TRBJ1-6,TRBD1,TRBV6-4,CVSSPGTDNSPLHF,TGTGTCAGCAGTCCCGGGACAGACAATTCACCCCTCCACTTT
once,TRBJ2-2,NA,TRBV2,CASRKDGANTGELFF,TGTGCCAGCAGAAAAGACGGTGCGAACACCGGGGAGCTGTTTTTT
NA,TRBJ2-7,NA,TRBV7-8,CASSFTTYEQYF,TGTGCCAGCAGCTTCACTACCTACGAGCAGTACTTC
NA,TRBJ2-7,NA,TRBV14,CASSGQYEQYF,TGTGCCAGCAGCGGTCAATACGAGCAGTACTTC
NA,TRBJ1-1,NA,TRBV6-6,CASSLWNTEAFF,TGTGCCAGCAGTCTCTGGAACACTGAAGCTTTCTTT
NA,TRBJ1-5,NA,TRBV7-2,CASSAQVGNQPQHF,TGTGCCAGCAGCGCCCAGGTGGGGAATCAGCCCCAGCATTTT
NA,TRBJ1-2,NA,TRBV28,CASSTTGTVNGYTF,TGTGCCAGCAGTACTACCGGGACGGTTAATGGCTACACCTTC
NA,TRBJ2-1,TRBD2,TRBV30,CAWYPRLAGFIGEQFF,TGTGCCTGGTACCCGAGGCTAGCGGGATTTATTGGTGAGCAGTTCTTC
NA,TRBJ1-2,NA,TRBV6-1,CAEGRALGLIYGYTF,TGTGCAGAGGGCAGGGCCCTGGGCCTGATCTATGGCTACACCTTC
NA,TRBJ1-1,NA,TRBV6-1,CASKYPLGNVEAFF,TGTGCCAGCAAATACCCACTAGGGAACGTTGAAGCTTTCTTT
NA,TRBJ1-5,NA,TRBV11-2,CASSGGGHNQPQHF,TGTGCCAGCAGCGGGGGGGGGCACAATCAGCCCCAGCATTTT
NA,TRBJ1-5,TRBD1,TRBV4-2,CASSTVTGGYQPQHF,TGTGCCAGCAGCACAGTAACAGGGGGCTATCAGCCCCAGCATTTT
NA,TRBJ1-2,TRBD1,TRBV5-1,CASSPGTGGDYGYTF,TGCGCCAGCAGCCCCGGGACAGGGGGGGACTATGGCTACACCTTC
NA,TRBJ1-1,NA,TRBV15,CATTPLEGMNTEAFF,TGTGCCACCACCCCCCTTGAGGGTATGAACACTGAAGCTTTCTTT
NA,TRBJ2-2,NA,TRBV6-4,CASSSRVGELFF,TGTGCCAGCAGCAGCCGTGTCGGGGAGCTGTTTTTT
NA,TRBJ1-1,NA,TRBV6-6,CASSSRERDTEAFF,TGTGCCAGCAGTTCCAGGGAGAGGGACACTGAAGCTTTCTTT
NA,TRBJ1-4,TRBD1,TRBV6-5,CASSFGQGGTEKLFF,TGTGCCAGCAGTTTTGGACAGGGAGGGACTGAAAAACTGTTTTTT
NA,TRBJ1-3,TRBD1,TRBV29-1,CSVGAGGASGNTIYF,TGCAGCGTGGGGGCAGGGGGCGCAAGTGGAAACACCATATATTTT
NA,TRBJ1-1,TRBD1,TRBV7-9,CASSPGSTGSAFF,TGTGCCAGCAGCCCCGGTTCGACAGGGAGTGCTTTCTTT
NA,TRBJ2-7,NA,TRBV30,CAWTRPPAYEQYF,TGTGCCTGGACCCGGCCCCCCGCCTACGAGCAGTACTTC
NA,TRBJ1-1,NA,TRBV6-5,CASSYDGQTEAFF,TGTGCCAGCAGTTATGACGGACAGACTGAAGCTTTCTTT
once,TRBJ2-6,NA,TRBV29-1,CSVRYSGANVLTF,TGCAGCGTTCGGTACTCTGGGGCCAACGTCCTGACTTTC
NA,TRBJ1-1,NA,TRBV10-3,CAISRDTEAFF,TGTGCCATCAGCAGGGACACTGAAGCTTTCTTT